This note documents a single T cell receptor beta chain sequence. The antigen remains undetermined. Terminally differentiated effector memory CD45RA+ cells were excluded by CCR7 positive selection of CD45RO-negative cells. There were only Caucasian adults among the donors, and all lived in Nashville, Tennessee. The deep-level immunoSEQ assay was used. Sorted-subset replicate PCRs used approximately 200 ng of genomic DNA. This amount corresponded to approximately 30,000 T cell genomes. The data were produced by immunoSEQ multiplex PCR, yet TCRdb's version contains in-frame clones alone and is incomplete. Among 2 million or so clones, about 94% were seen once, and the ten largest hold 0.85% to 1.2%. The sample originates from a study of shared clonotypes between healthy human individuals. Study results and caveats: Richness estimates generally favored naive over memory subsets.

Sequencing used naive CD8+ T cells sorted from blood. The sequence derives from a man aged 18 to 35 in good health.

This CDR3 is CASSQVIGGYEQYF. As DNA, the CDR3 is TGCGCCAGCAGCCAAGTCATCGGGGGCTACGAGCAGTACTTC. The chain joins TRBV4-3 to TRBJ2-7, with D possibly being TRBD2 (6 bases). This CDR3 contains 14 residues. V lost 1 base to trimming and J lost 3 bases, with 10 bases between them. CDR1 LGHNA and CDR2 YSLEER come from the germline V gene.